The sequence of this TCR beta chain was determined in a study of T-cell memory formation after mild COVID-19. General study findings and limits: There was no confirmation that second-wave clones peaking on day 37 were SARS-CoV-2 specific.

There are a few counts of this clonotype. The antigen is unknown. CDR3 length: 19 residues. Germline trimming cut 4 bases from V and 4 bases from J; bases unmatched to any gene: 15. CDR1 and CDR2 from the germline V gene are SGHTA and FQGNSA. TCRalpha and TCRbeta libraries used 5'RACE with constant-segment primers and UMIs. One entry per CDR3 protein results from TCRdb running MiXCR on the 5' RACE reads. Here the sample spans some 64,000 distinct CDR3 sequences, about 10% being singletons. Sequencing was done on a sample of PBMCs or a T cell subset sorted from them (not recorded which). The chain combines TRBV7-2 with TRBJ2-2, with TRBD1 identical over 10 bases. This receptor was obtained from a young man who had mild COVID-19 (a few samples of this study predate the infection). Cell type and time point are not known. CDR3 sequence (DNA): TGTGCCAGCAGCTGGATCCCACCGGGACAGGGGAGCAGCACCGGGGAGCTGTTTTTT. This encodes CASSWIPPGQGSSTGELFF.